This is a list of T cell receptor beta chains from one sample in a study of cytomegalovirus exposure and HLA in healthy donors. The method was immunoSEQ multiplex PCR; TCRdb's version includes in-frame clones alone and lacks a portion of them. The sample lists about 300,000 clones, 86% occurring once. Sequenced material: PBMCs. The receptors come from a middle-aged man in good health and CMV-seropositive. Each CDR3 is given with its conserved first and last residue. The order of the fields is CDR3 protein, CDR3 DNA, D gene, J gene, clone size, V gene. The D gene is left open where the match is weak. Clone size appears in some rows only: once, few, many, or a class for an expanded clone.

CDR3aa: CASSLSYNEQFF; CDR3nt: TGTGCCAGCAGCTTGTCTTACAATGAGCAGTTCTTC; d_gene: NA; j_gene: TRBJ2-1; abundance: NA; v_gene: TRBV5-4
CDR3aa: CASSLGQSNSPLHF; CDR3nt: TGTGCCAGCAGCCTCGGACAGAGTAATTCACCCCTCCACTTT; d_gene: NA; j_gene: TRBJ1-6; abundance: NA; v_gene: TRBV5-4
CDR3aa: CASSVGSPSYEQYF; CDR3nt: TGTGCCAGCAGCGTAGGGAGTCCTTCCTACGAGCAGTACTTC; d_gene: NA; j_gene: TRBJ2-7; abundance: once; v_gene: TRBV9
CDR3aa: CATTQGLGQPQHF; CDR3nt: TGTGCCACCACCCAGGGTTTAGGTCAGCCCCAGCATTTT; d_gene: NA; j_gene: TRBJ1-5; abundance: NA; v_gene: TRBV15
CDR3aa: CSGASGSGADTQYF; CDR3nt: TGCAGTGGCGCTAGCGGGAGTGGGGCAGATACGCAGTATTTT; d_gene: TRBD2; j_gene: TRBJ2-3; abundance: NA; v_gene: TRBV29-1
CDR3aa: CATLGTESYTF; CDR3nt: TGTGCCACCCTCGGGACAGAGAGCTACACCTTC; d_gene: TRBD1; j_gene: TRBJ1-2; abundance: NA; v_gene: TRBV28
CDR3aa: CASSYQRTVNTEAFF; CDR3nt: TGTGCCAGCAGTTACCAACGGACTGTGAACACTGAAGCTTTCTTT; d_gene: NA; j_gene: TRBJ1-1; abundance: NA; v_gene: TRBV6-5
CDR3aa: CASRRDSPYEQYF; CDR3nt: TGTGCCAGCAGGAGGGACAGCCCCTACGAGCAGTACTTC; d_gene: TRBD1; j_gene: TRBJ2-7; abundance: NA; v_gene: TRBV6-6
CDR3aa: CAITDVMTLYGYTF; CDR3nt: TGTGCCATCACCGACGTAATGACTTTATATGGCTACACCTTC; d_gene: NA; j_gene: TRBJ1-2; abundance: NA; v_gene: TRBV10-3
CDR3aa: CAISESLSGETQYF; CDR3nt: TGTGCCATCAGTGAGTCGCTTAGCGGGGAGACCCAGTACTTC; d_gene: TRBD2; j_gene: TRBJ2-5; abundance: NA; v_gene: TRBV10-3
CDR3aa: CASSLATAYNEQFF; CDR3nt: TGCGCCAGCAGCTTGGCCACAGCATACAATGAGCAGTTCTTC; d_gene: NA; j_gene: TRBJ2-1; abundance: NA; v_gene: TRBV5-1
CDR3aa: CASSLAGQRSYEQYF; CDR3nt: TGTGCCAGCAGCTTAGCCGGGCAGCGGTCCTACGAGCAGTACTTC; d_gene: NA; j_gene: TRBJ2-7; abundance: NA; v_gene: TRBV7-9
CDR3aa: CSAVPPGQEGHEQYF; CDR3nt: TGCAGCGCAGTCCCTCCTGGACAGGAGGGTCACGAGCAGTACTTC; d_gene: NA; j_gene: TRBJ2-7; abundance: NA; v_gene: TRBV29-1
CDR3aa: CASTGGDRAYGYTF; CDR3nt: TGTGCCAGTACTGGCGGGGACAGGGCCTATGGCTACACCTTC; d_gene: TRBD1; j_gene: TRBJ1-2; abundance: NA; v_gene: TRBV19
CDR3aa: CAISETALAGGPNEQFF; CDR3nt: TGTGCCATCAGTGAGACCGCCCTAGCGGGAGGGCCTAATGAGCAGTTCTTC; d_gene: TRBD2; j_gene: TRBJ2-1; abundance: NA; v_gene: TRBV10-3
CDR3aa: CSAADYNEQFF; CDR3nt: TGCAGTGCAGCGGATTACAATGAGCAGTTCTTC; d_gene: NA; j_gene: TRBJ2-1; abundance: NA; v_gene: TRBV20-1
CDR3aa: CASSPQVSYEQYF; CDR3nt: TGTGCCAGCAGTCCCCAGGTTTCCTACGAGCAGTACTTC; d_gene: NA; j_gene: TRBJ2-7; abundance: NA; v_gene: TRBV27
CDR3aa: CASSERTSGSNEQFF; CDR3nt: TGTGCCAGCAGTGAACGGACTAGCGGGAGCAATGAGCAGTTCTTC; d_gene: TRBD2; j_gene: TRBJ2-1; abundance: NA; v_gene: TRBV25-1
CDR3aa: CASSYRGRMNTEAFF; CDR3nt: TGTGCCAGCAGTTACCGAGGGCGAATGAACACTGAAGCTTTCTTT; d_gene: NA; j_gene: TRBJ1-1; abundance: few; v_gene: TRBV6-5
CDR3aa: CASSFPGMTEAFF; CDR3nt: TGCGCCAGCAGCTTCCCAGGGATGACTGAAGCTTTCTTT; d_gene: NA; j_gene: TRBJ1-1; abundance: NA; v_gene: TRBV5-1
CDR3aa: CSPGGSYGYTF; CDR3nt: TGCAGCCCAGGGGGATCGTATGGCTACACCTTC; d_gene: TRBD1; j_gene: TRBJ1-2; abundance: NA; v_gene: TRBV20-1
CDR3aa: CASSIGTPGPYGYTF; CDR3nt: TGTGCCAGCAGCATCGGGACACCAGGCCCCTATGGCTACACCTTC; d_gene: NA; j_gene: TRBJ1-2; abundance: NA; v_gene: TRBV5-8
CDR3aa: CASSFSAGTDTQYF; CDR3nt: TGTGCCAGCAGTTTCTCCGCCGGGACAGATACGCAGTATTTT; d_gene: NA; j_gene: TRBJ2-3; abundance: NA; v_gene: TRBV27
CDR3aa: CAWSGPRTGETGNTIYF; CDR3nt: TGTGCCTGGAGTGGCCCCCGAACAGGGGAAACTGGAAACACCATATATTTT; d_gene: TRBD1; j_gene: TRBJ1-3; abundance: NA; v_gene: TRBV30
CDR3aa: CASSGRGQGAQDEQYF; CDR3nt: TGTGCCAGCAGTGGGCGGGGACAGGGGGCTCAGGACGAGCAGTACTTC; d_gene: TRBD1; j_gene: TRBJ2-7; abundance: NA; v_gene: TRBV2
CDR3aa: CAGSLTFGFGYGYTF; CDR3nt: TGTGCCGGCAGCCTTACGTTCGGTTTTGGCTATGGCTACACCTTC; d_gene: NA; j_gene: TRBJ1-2; abundance: NA; v_gene: TRBV7-6
CDR3aa: CASSIGTVFYEQYF; CDR3nt: TGTGCCAGTAGTATTGGGACAGTCTTCTACGAGCAGTACTTC; d_gene: TRBD1; j_gene: TRBJ2-7; abundance: once; v_gene: TRBV19
CDR3aa: CASSAGRDSGETQYF; CDR3nt: TGCGCCAGCAGCGCCGGTCGGGACAGTGGGGAGACCCAGTACTTC; d_gene: TRBD1; j_gene: TRBJ2-5; abundance: NA; v_gene: TRBV4-3
CDR3aa: CASSWGTATTNEKLFF; CDR3nt: TGCGCCAGCAGCTGGGGGACAGCCACAACTAATGAAAAACTGTTTTTT; d_gene: TRBD1; j_gene: TRBJ1-4; abundance: few; v_gene: TRBV5-1
CDR3aa: CASRAGANTGELFF; CDR3nt: TGTGCCAGCAGAGCGGGGGCGAATACCGGGGAGCTGTTTTTT; d_gene: TRBD2; j_gene: TRBJ2-2; abundance: NA; v_gene: TRBV6-6
CDR3aa: CASSRTGSISDTQYF; CDR3nt: TGTGCCAGCAGTCGGACAGGGTCGATCTCAGATACGCAGTATTTT; d_gene: TRBD1; j_gene: TRBJ2-3; abundance: NA; v_gene: TRBV11-1
CDR3aa: CASTVEGADKNIQYF; CDR3nt: TGTGCCAGCACCGTCGAGGGGGCTGACAAAAACATTCAGTACTTC; d_gene: TRBD1; j_gene: TRBJ2-4; abundance: NA; v_gene: TRBV28
CDR3aa: CASSWGQGNTEAFF; CDR3nt: TGTGCCAGCAGCTGGGGACAGGGAAACACTGAAGCTTTCTTT; d_gene: TRBD1; j_gene: TRBJ1-1; abundance: NA; v_gene: TRBV5-6
CDR3aa: CSVEGLGTGGPKTQYF; CDR3nt: TGCAGCGTTGAAGGTTTAGGGACGGGAGGGCCGAAGACCCAGTACTTC; d_gene: TRBD2; j_gene: TRBJ2-5; abundance: NA; v_gene: TRBV29-1
CDR3aa: CASSTGQSAGELFF; CDR3nt: TGTGCCAGCAGCACAGGACAGAGCGCCGGGGAGCTGTTTTTT; d_gene: NA; j_gene: TRBJ2-2; abundance: once; v_gene: TRBV7-3
CDR3aa: CASSLVQAEIYEQYF; CDR3nt: TGCGCCAGCAGCTTGGTGCAGGCCGAGATCTACGAGCAGTACTTC; d_gene: NA; j_gene: TRBJ2-7; abundance: once; v_gene: TRBV5-1
CDR3aa: CASSPIAGTQETQYF; CDR3nt: TGTGCCAGCTCCCCAATAGCGGGAACCCAAGAGACCCAGTACTTC; d_gene: TRBD2; j_gene: TRBJ2-5; abundance: NA; v_gene: TRBV27
CDR3aa: CASSESAGNYGYTF; CDR3nt: TGTGCCAGCAGTGAAAGTGCGGGGAACTATGGCTACACCTTC; d_gene: NA; j_gene: TRBJ1-2; abundance: NA; v_gene: TRBV6-1
CDR3aa: CASSNPGQGYNEQFF; CDR3nt: TGTGCCAGCAGTAACCCGGGACAGGGCTACAATGAGCAGTTCTTC; d_gene: TRBD1; j_gene: TRBJ2-1; abundance: NA; v_gene: TRBV6-6
CDR3aa: CASSLTENYGYTF; CDR3nt: TGTGCCAGCAGTCTCACAGAGAACTATGGCTACACCTTC; d_gene: NA; j_gene: TRBJ1-2; abundance: once; v_gene: TRBV2
CDR3aa: CASSQELPSSGNTIYF; CDR3nt: TGCGCCAGCAGCCAAGAACTTCCCTCCTCTGGAAACACCATATATTTT; d_gene: NA; j_gene: TRBJ1-3; abundance: NA; v_gene: TRBV4-1
CDR3aa: CASSSPGSTEAFF; CDR3nt: TGTGCCAGCAGTTCCCCCGGGAGCACTGAAGCTTTCTTT; d_gene: NA; j_gene: TRBJ1-1; abundance: NA; v_gene: TRBV27
CDR3aa: CAWSPPQVATNEKLFF; CDR3nt: TGTGCCTGGAGTCCCCCCCAAGTAGCAACTAATGAAAAACTGTTTTTT; d_gene: NA; j_gene: TRBJ1-4; abundance: NA; v_gene: TRBV30
CDR3aa: CASSPRTGSIFSEQYF; CDR3nt: TGTGCCAGTAGTCCGCGGACAGGGAGTATATTCAGCGAGCAGTACTTC; d_gene: TRBD1; j_gene: TRBJ2-7; abundance: NA; v_gene: TRBV19
CDR3aa: CSVFDPRDRGPMNTEAFF; CDR3nt: TGCAGCGTTTTCGATCCCCGGGACAGGGGGCCGATGAACACTGAAGCTTTCTTT; d_gene: TRBD1; j_gene: TRBJ1-1; abundance: NA; v_gene: TRBV29-1
CDR3aa: CSSSLGGNEQFF; CDR3nt: TGTTCCAGCAGCTTGGGGGGTAATGAGCAGTTCTTC; d_gene: NA; j_gene: TRBJ2-1; abundance: NA; v_gene: TRBV7-9
CDR3aa: CASRPDSPYGYTF; CDR3nt: TGTGCCAGCAGGCCCGACAGCCCCTATGGCTACACCTTC; d_gene: NA; j_gene: TRBJ1-2; abundance: NA; v_gene: TRBV25-1